A single sample gave rise to the 14 T cell receptor beta chains below, sequenced in a study of cytomegalovirus exposure and HLA in healthy donors. Both 60 Vbeta primers and 13 Jbeta primers went into the PCR. This table comes from immunoSEQ multiplex PCR, and its TCRdb copy is limited to in-frame clones, with some not included. This table holds around 200,000 clones, about four fifths found once. The sequenced sample consisted of PBMCs. The receptors originated from a man between 45 and 60 years old in good health and CMV-seronegative.

The CDR3 region is CASRNAAIYGYTF. The CDR3 nucleotides read TGTGCCAGCAGAAACGCTGCGATCTATGGCTACACCTTC. The rearrangement joins TRBV6-5 to TRBJ1-2; D is unresolved. CDR1 is MNHEY, CDR2 SVGAGI, per germline. Trimming stripped 6 bases from V and 4 bases from J, with 12 bases between. There are 13 residues in the CDR3.

This chain joins TRBV18 and TRBJ2-6; the match to TRBD1 covers 7 bases. This CDR3 has 15 amino acids. Losses at the gene ends were 3 bases for V and 1 base for J; bases not matched to a gene: 0. Germline-derived CDR1 and CDR2 are KGHSH and LQKENI. The CDR3 DNA follows: TGTGCCAGCTCACCGACAGGGTCTGGGGCCAACGTCCTGACTTTC. It codes for CASSPTGSGANVLTF.

This chain connects TRBV7-9 to TRBJ2-1; 8 bases align to TRBD2. This CDR3 spans 16 amino acids. V shed 6 bases and J 3 bases; nucleotides not matched to a gene: 10. Germline V gene lookup returns CDR1 SEHNR and CDR2 FQNEAQ (reference sequence). This chain's CDR3 is CASSTSTGLDYNEQFF. In DNA, the CDR3 is TGTGCCAGCAGTACCTCAACGGGACTAGACTACAATGAGCAGTTCTTC.

V and J are TRBV19 and TRBJ2-7; 10 bases are shared with TRBD2. The CDR3 is made up of 16 amino acids. J was trimmed by 6 bases and V by 3 bases; bases with no gene match: 11. Germline CDR1 LNHDA, CDR2 SQIVND (reference sequence). The CDR3 DNA sequence: TGTGCCAGTAGTATGGCGGTGCTAGCGGGAGTCCCCGAGCAGTACTTC. This translates into CASSMAVLAGVPEQYF.

This clone was observed a single time. The chain recombines TRBV5-1 with TRBJ1-2; perhaps TRBD1 as D (5 bases). The CDR3 runs 13 residues. Trimming removed 4 bases at V and 8 bases at J, with 15 bases between. Germline V lookup: CDR1 SGHRS, CDR2 YFSETQ. CDR3 bases: TGCGCCAGCAGCAGAGACAGAGTCGGAGGCTACACCTTC. Amino acids: CASSRDRVGGYTF. The whole variable domain, filled in from reference TRBV5-1 and TRBJ1-2, reads KAGVTQTPRYLIKTRGQQVTLSCSPISGHRSVSWYQQTPGQGLQFLFEYFSETQRNKGNFPGRFSGRQFSNSRSEMNVSTLELGDSALYLCASSRDRVGGYTFGSGTRLTVV.

The chain is built from TRBV7-3 and TRBJ2-2, with a possible D match to TRBD1 (6 bases). This CDR3 is 19 amino acids long. Trimming removed 2 bases from V and 0 bases from J, with 19 bases in between. The germline gives CDR1 SGHTA, CDR2 FQGTGA. The CDR3 sequence is CASSLVPILKGANTGELFF. DNA of the CDR3: TGTGCCAGCAGCTTAGTCCCTATTTTAAAGGGGGCGAACACCGGGGAGCTGTTTTTT.

This chain uses TRBV7-9 with TRBJ2-1; 7 nucleotides agree with TRBD2. Per the germline V gene, CDR1 is SEHNR and CDR2 is FQNEAQ (reference sequence). The CDR3 length is 15 residues. J gave up 10 bases and V 3 bases, and 12 bases lay outside the gene matches. CDR3 protein: CASSFRASGSSEQFF. DNA for the CDR3: TGTGCCAGCAGCTTCCGGGCTAGCGGATCGAGCGAGCAGTTCTTC.

The chain recombines TRBV7-2 with TRBJ2-5, with D maybe TRBD1 (6 bases). With 5 bases removed from V and 2 bases from J, the gap between germline ends came to 18 bases. Germline V lookup: CDR1 SGHTA, CDR2 FQGNSA. This CDR3 has 16 amino acids. CDR3 sequence (DNA): TGTGCCAGCAGCCCCAGATGGACAGAGAGTCAAGAGACCCAGTACTTC. Translating gives CASSPRWTESQETQYF.

This chain connects TRBV7-2 to TRBJ2-2; the match to TRBD2 covers 15 bases. CDR1 and CDR2 (germline): SGHTA, FQGNSA. This CDR3 is 16 amino acids long. The V gene end was trimmed by 5 bases and the J gene end by 6 bases; junction bases not matched to a gene: 4. CDR3 DNA sequence: TGTGCCAGCAGCCGACGGACTAGCGGGGGGGCCGGGGAGCTGTTTTTT. It encodes CASSRRTSGGAGELFF.

This rearrangement joins TRBV27 to TRBJ2-7; 7 positions match TRBD2. Germline V lookup: CDR1 MNHEY, CDR2 SMNVEV (reference sequence). The junction had 10 bases not matched to a gene; V was cut back by 8 bases and J by 6 bases. CDR3 size: 13 residues. Here the CDR3 DNA reads TGTGCCAGCGCCGGACTGGAGCGGGGCGAGCAGTACTTC. This gives the protein CASAGLERGEQYF.

This chain uses TRBV30 with TRBJ2-1; D is possibly TRBD1 (5 bases). Germline CDR1 GTSNPN, CDR2 SVGIG (reference sequence). V shed 7 bases and J shed 6 bases, with 16 bases lying between them. The CDR3 has 13 amino acids. The CDR3 here is CASIQGNRNEQFF. Here the CDR3 DNA reads TGTGCCTCAATCCAGGGAAACCGCAATGAGCAGTTCTTC.

Written as DNA, the CDR3 is TGTGCCAGCAGCTTTCCTACTAGCGGGAGGGGCGGTGAGCAGTTCTTC. This sequence encodes CASSFPTSGRGGEQFF. The rearrangement uses TRBV9 and TRBJ2-1; 13 nucleotides agree with TRBD2. With V trimmed by 4 bases and J by 9 bases, 10 bases remained unmatched. The V gene's germline CDR1 is SGDLS and CDR2 YYNGEE. The length of the CDR3 is 16 residues.

A single count supports this clone. This chain joins TRBV9 and TRBJ2-2; 7 bases are a match to TRBD1. The CDR3 loop spans 15 amino acids. Germline CDR1 is SGDLS and CDR2 is YYNGEE. V shed 4 bases and J 8 bases; nucleotides not matched to a gene: 11. The CDR3 protein is CASSPRASGGGELFF. The CDR3 bases are TGTGCCAGCAGCCCGAGAGCGTCAGGGGGAGGGGAGCTGTTTTTT.

V is TRBV7-3 and J is TRBJ2-7; TRBD1 aligns across 8 bases. This CDR3 region has 14 residues. Germline V gene sequence: CDR1 SGHTA, CDR2 FQGTGA. V lost 5 bases and J lost 7; bases outside the gene matches: 10. The DNA for the CDR3 is TGTGCCAGCAGCCCACAGGGGGGACGAGGAGAGCAGTACTTC. Residues: CASSPQGGRGEQYF.